Shown below are 30 T cell receptor beta chains from a single sample sequenced in a study of cytomegalovirus exposure and HLA in healthy donors. The study ran its PCR with 60 Vbeta and 13 Jbeta primers. Assay: immunoSEQ multiplex PCR; the TCRdb copy retains only in-frame clones and omits some. Here the sample spans about 130,000 clones, around 70% being singletons. Sequences were obtained from PBMCs. Every receptor here comes from a man aged 40-49 years in good health and CMV-seropositive.

The V call is TRBV7-8, the J call TRBJ2-2; perhaps TRBD1 as D (5 bases). Between the trimmed V and J ends, which lost 1 base and 1 base, there was a span of 10 bases. The CDR3 runs 16 residues. CDR1 is SGHVS and CDR2 is FQNEAQ in the germline V gene. The CDR3 nucleotides read TGTGCCAGCAGCTTAGGGGTGGGGCAGAACACCGGGGAGCTGTTTTTT. It is translated as CASSLGVGQNTGELFF.

The chain links TRBV27 to TRBJ1-1; D is perhaps TRBD1 (5 bases). The CDR3 loop spans 14 amino acids. Germline V lookup: CDR1 MNHEY, CDR2 SMNVEV (reference sequence). V was trimmed by 4 bases and J by 0 bases, leaving 9 bases between them. The CDR3 spells CASSSQVMNTEAFF. CDR3 nucleotide sequence: TGTGCCAGCAGTTCACAGGTCATGAACACTGAAGCTTTCTTT.

The chain links TRBV4-1 to TRBJ2-7, with D possibly being TRBD1 (6 bases). CDR3 size: 15 residues. With 2 bases removed from V and 2 bases from J, the gap between germline ends came to 13 bases. Germline assignment: CDR1 MGHRA and CDR2 YSYEKL. CDR3 sequence (DNA): TGCGCCAGCAGCCAAACTTCCCCAGGGGCCTACGAGCAGTACTTC. Translating it yields CASSQTSPGAYEQYF.

Only a few counts were recorded for this clone. The chain links TRBV18 to TRBJ2-7, with 15 bases that match TRBD2. Germline CDR1 is KGHSH and CDR2 is LQKENI. Unmatched junction bases numbered 9, after V lost 4 bases and J lost 5 bases. The CDR3 covers 17 residues. CDR3 sequence reads: CASSRQGLAGGPDEQYF. Written as DNA, the CDR3 is TGTGCCAGCTCACGGCAAGGACTAGCGGGAGGGCCGGACGAGCAGTACTTC.

This clone occurred once. The rearrangement joins TRBV5-6 to TRBJ1-2; D possibly corresponds to TRBD1 (6 bases). From germline, CDR1 is SGHDT and CDR2 YYEEEE. This CDR3 has 13 amino acids. V was trimmed by 0 bases and J by 9 bases, leaving 12 bases between them. As DNA, the CDR3 is TGTGCCAGCAGCTTGGTAGGACAGAGTAGCTACACCTTC. It translates to CASSLVGQSSYTF.

V is TRBV6-1 and J is TRBJ1-3; unclear D gene. CDR1 and CDR2 from the germline V gene are MNHNS and SASEGT. CDR3 length: 12 amino acids. The V gene lost 5 bases and the J gene lost 4 bases, with 6 bases spanning the gap. The CDR3 here is CASSQMGNTIYF. The CDR3 DNA follows: TGTGCCAGCAGTCAGATGGGAAACACCATATATTTT.

In its sample, this clone was seen once. The CDR3 bases are TGCGCCAGCAGCTTGGCCCAGGGTAGCTATGGCTACACCTTC. Amino acids: CASSLAQGSYGYTF. This chain links TRBV5-1 with TRBJ1-2, with D perhaps matching TRBD1 (5 bases). The CDR3 spans 14 residues. Germline values: CDR1 SGHRS, CDR2 YFSETQ. V was shortened by 0 bases and J by 4 bases, with 10 bases between the two germline ends. The whole variable domain, remainder taken from reference TRBV5-1 and TRBJ1-2, is KAGVTQTPRYLIKTRGQQVTLSCSPISGHRSVSWYQQTPGQGLQFLFEYFSETQRNKGNFPGRFSGRQFSNSRSEMNVSTLELGDSALYLCASSLAQGSYGYTFGSGTRLTVV.

The chain has TRBV30 and TRBJ2-1; 8 nucleotides agree with TRBD2. The CDR3 totals 13 residues. Germline CDR1 is GTSNPN and CDR2 is SVGIG (reference sequence). V lost 7 bases, J lost 9 bases, and 11 bases stayed unmatched. CDR3 nucleotide sequence: TGTGCCTCCGGGAGGGGGGGGGTTAGTGAGCAGTTCTTC. This codes for CASGRGGVSEQFF. Looking up the rest from reference TRBV30 and TRBJ2-1 gives the full variable domain: SQTIHQWPATLVQPVGSPLSLECTVEGTSNPNLYWYRQAAGRGLQLLFYSVGIGQISSEVPQNLSASRPQDRQFILSSKKLLLSDSGFYLCASGRGGVSEQFFGPGTRLTVL.

The V gene is TRBV19, the J gene TRBJ2-1; TRBD2 aligns across 9 bases. J gave up 1 base and V 7 bases, and 11 bases lay outside the gene matches. Germline V gene data show CDR1 as LNHDA and CDR2 as SQIVND (reference sequence). This CDR3 is built from 17 residues. The CDR3 nucleotides read TGTGCCAGTACCCTAAGCGGGGGGACCCATTCCTACAATGAGCAGTTCTTC. This codes for CASTLSGGTHSYNEQFF.

The chain uses TRBV6-5 and TRBJ1-1; 7 positions match TRBD1. J lost 0 bases, V lost 0 bases, and 4 bases had no gene match. Germline V CDR1 and CDR2: MNHEY, SVGAGI. There are 16 residues in the CDR3. CDR3 sequence: CASSYSRGLVNTEAFF. In nucleotides, the CDR3 is TGTGCCAGCAGTTACTCGAGGGGGCTGGTGAACACTGAAGCTTTCTTT.

Comments on this clone: This CDR3 is missing its conserved last phenylalanine or tryptophan, likely due to a read error. Because the CDR3's place on the DNA is in doubt, the DNA is left out and the CDR3 is given as listed by TCRdb. The chain has TRBV20-1 and TRBJ2-7; TRBD2, as called in the table, went unchecked against the DNA. CDR1 and CDR2 from the germline V gene are DFQATT and SNEGSKA (reference sequence). The CDR3 is 8 amino acids in total, end residues counted. The CDR3 reads CSASGTSC.

The chain combines TRBV29-1 with TRBJ1-3; 10 bases are shared with TRBD1. The trim removed 4 bases at V and 4 bases at J, leaving 1 base unmatched. This CDR3 is 13 amino acids long. Germline CDR1 reads SQVTM; CDR2 reads ANQGSEA. The CDR3 loop reads CSVGDRGGNTIYF. The CDR3 DNA is TGCAGCGTTGGGGACAGGGGAGGAAACACCATATATTTT.

The chain couples TRBV6-5 to TRBJ1-2; TRBD1 matches at 8 bases. The ends lost 7 bases at V and 2 bases at J; junction bases unmatched: 6. CDR3 length: 14 residues. Germline loops: CDR1 MNHEY, CDR2 SVGAGI. The CDR3 nucleotides read TGTGCCAGCAAGAGTACAGGGGGGAACTATGGCTACACCTTC. It translates to CASKSTGGNYGYTF.

Here the CDR3 DNA reads TGTGCCAGCAGCCAAGAGGGCGGGGGCCAAGAGACCCAGTACTTC. This codes for CASSQEGGGQETQYF. The chain has TRBV7-8 and TRBJ2-5, with 7 bases matching TRBD2. Germline V gene data show CDR1 as SGHVS and CDR2 as FQNEAQ. There are 15 residues in the CDR3. The junction had 7 bases not matched to a gene; V was cut back by 5 bases and J by 1 base.

The chain couples TRBV10-3 to TRBJ2-7; D is unclear. The CDR3 length is 10 residues. Between the trimmed V and J ends, which lost 6 bases and 6 bases, there was a span of 6 bases. Germline V gives CDR1 ENHRY, CDR2 SYGVKD. This CDR3 is CAISYPEQYF. The CDR3, as DNA: TGTGCCATCAGCTACCCCGAGCAGTACTTC.

The CDR3: CASLSGNTIYF. CDR3 bases: TGTGCCAGCTTGAGCGGAAACACCATATATTTT. The chain employs TRBV9 and TRBJ1-3; D gene uncertain. This CDR3 has 11 residues. Germline V gene data show CDR1 as SGDLS and CDR2 as YYNGEE. The V gene lost 7 bases and the J gene lost 4 bases, with 6 bases spanning the gap.

The genes are TRBV2 and TRBJ2-3; possible D gene TRBD1, 5 bases. Germline CDR1 reads SNHLY; CDR2 reads FYNNEI. V shed 4 bases and J shed 6 bases, with 11 bases lying between them. CDR3 length: 13 residues. Here the CDR3 DNA reads TGTGCCAGCAGTGTTCTGGGGCTGGATACGCAGTATTTT. Protein product: CASSVLGLDTQYF.

This clone was detected only a few times. The J gene is TRBJ1-2, the V gene TRBV4-3; tentative D call: TRBD1 (5 bases). Germline assignment: CDR1 LGHNA and CDR2 YSLEER. This CDR3 has 16 amino acids. Trimming took off 0 bases at V and 7 bases at J, with 18 bases between the two ends. CDR3 sequence (DNA): TGCGCCAGCAGCCAAGATTCCCCAGGGTTAAGGAGTGGCTACACCTTC. Translation gives CASSQDSPGLRSGYTF.

Notes on this clone: Other DNA sequences in this specimen translate into the identical CDR3. The chain links TRBV28 to TRBJ2-5; D uncertain. V was cut by 2 bases and J by 5 bases, with 3 bases left in between. CDR3 length equals 11 residues. Germline values: CDR1 MDHEN, CDR2 SYDVKM. CDR3 in DNA: TGTGCCAGCAGTTTACGGGAGACCCAGTACTTC. This gives the protein CASSLRETQYF.

The CDR3 DNA sequence: TGTGCCAGTAGTCCAACCCTCACCAACACGGGGACTGAAGCTTTCTTT. Encoded protein: CASSPTLTNTGTEAFF. V usage is TRBV19 and J usage is TRBJ1-1, with unresolved D. CDR1 is LNHDA, CDR2 SQIVND, per germline (reference sequence). Trimming stripped 5 bases from V and 5 bases from J, with 21 bases between. The CDR3 sequence is 16 residues long. Full variable domain (remainder filled in from reference TRBV19 and TRBJ1-1): DGGITQSPKYLFRKEGQNVTLSCEQNLNHDAMYWYRQDPGQGLRLIYYSQIVNDFQKGDIAEGYSVSREKKESFPLTVTSAQKNPTAFYLCASSPTLTNTGTEAFFGQGTRLTVV.

The genes are TRBV2 and TRBJ1-1; weak D call: TRBD1 (6 bases). Germline V lookup: CDR1 SNHLY, CDR2 FYNNEI. This CDR3 is 14 amino acids long. The V end lost 5 bases, the J end lost 1 base, and 11 bases lay between the germline ends. For the CDR3, the DNA is TGTGCCAGCAGTCCGGGACACCCGAACACTGAAGCTTTCTTT. Its protein product is CASSPGHPNTEAFF. Filled out from reference TRBV2 and TRBJ1-1, the complete variable domain reads EPEVTQTPSHQVTQMGQEVILRCVPISNHLYFYWYRQILGQKVEFLVSFYNNEISEKSEIFDDQFSVERPDGSNFTLKIRSTKLEDSAMYFCASSPGHPNTEAFFGQGTRLTVV.

The chain combines TRBV28 with TRBJ2-3, with D possibly matching TRBD2 (6 bases). Trimming removed 7 bases from V and 5 bases from J, with 13 bases in between. The CDR3 loop spans 13 amino acids. Germline V CDR1 and CDR2: MDHEN, SYDVKM. The CDR3 nucleotides read TGTGCCAGCAACATTGGGGGGAGAGATACGCAGTATTTT. Protein: CASNIGGRDTQYF.

This chain connects TRBV7-2 to TRBJ2-5, with no clear D. This CDR3 comprises 15 residues. The germline V gene encodes CDR1 SGHTA and CDR2 FQGNSA. V dropped 5 bases and J dropped 2 bases, with 15 bases sitting between them. CDR3 sequence: CASSVDPALQETQYF. DNA for the CDR3: TGTGCCAGCAGCGTAGACCCGGCACTACAAGAGACCCAGTACTTC.

The rearrangement links TRBV4-2 to TRBJ1-1; D possibly corresponds to TRBD1 (5 bases). The CDR3 length is 15 residues. V was pared by 4 bases and J by 5 bases, with 17 bases between. The V gene's germline CDR1 is LGHNA and CDR2 YNFKEQ. The CDR3: CASSPARAGGTEAFF. In DNA form, the CDR3 reads TGTGCCAGCAGCCCGGCTAGGGCGGGGGGGACTGAAGCTTTCTTT.

The V call is TRBV27, the J call TRBJ2-5; no clear D gene. The CDR3 contains 15 residues. Germline V lookup: CDR1 MNHEY, CDR2 SMNVEV (reference sequence). V was trimmed by 6 bases and J by 4 bases, leaving 18 bases between them. The CDR3 region is CASSPRAGRRETQYF. The CDR3 region has the DNA TGTGCCAGCAGCCCCCGTGCAGGAAGGCGAGAGACCCAGTACTTC.

The chain links TRBV7-9 to TRBJ2-1, with 9 bases fitting TRBD2. Unmatched junction bases numbered 13, after V lost 8 bases and J lost 5 bases. Germline lookup yields CDR1 SEHNR and CDR2 FQNEAQ (reference sequence). The CDR3 loop spans 16 amino acids. CDR3 nucleotide sequence: TGTGCCAGCCGCGGGGGGGCGGGAGGGCCTCACAATGAGCAGTTCTTC. It encodes CASRGGAGGPHNEQFF.

This clone was seen a single time. The CDR3 DNA reads TGTGCCAGCAGCTATAGAGGGACAGGGGGCTCCAATGAGCAGTTCTTC. This translates into CASSYRGTGGSNEQFF. The rearrangement uses TRBV11-2 and TRBJ2-1; 12 bases line up with TRBD1. With V trimmed by 4 bases and J by 6 bases, 7 bases remained unmatched. The germline V gene has CDR1 SGHAT and CDR2 FQNNGV. The CDR3 extends over 16 amino acids.

This chain uses TRBV6-1 with TRBJ1-4, with D maybe TRBD1 (6 bases). This CDR3 comprises 15 residues. Germline V gives CDR1 MNHNS, CDR2 SASEGT. The V gene lost 8 bases and the J gene lost 8 bases, with 21 bases spanning the gap. For the CDR3, the DNA is TGTGCCAGCGTTGAAGGGCTCAGGGGTTGGGAAAAACTGTTTTTT. Protein: CASVEGLRGWEKLFF.

This chain uses TRBV9 with TRBJ2-4, with D possibly TRBD1 on 6 matching bases. CDR3 size: 14 residues. V was pared by 5 bases and J by 9 bases, with 18 bases between. Germline V lookup: CDR1 SGDLS, CDR2 YYNGEE. The CDR3 loop reads CASSGDRRVGIQYF. The CDR3 DNA is TGTGCCAGCAGTGGTGACAGGCGGGTCGGCATTCAGTACTTC.

The chain uses TRBV2 and TRBJ1-1, with D possibly being TRBD1 (6 bases). The CDR3 has 13 residues. CDR1 and CDR2 from the germline V gene are SNHLY and FYNNEI. The ends were cut back, 6 bases at V and 3 bases at J, with 11 bases in the middle. Written as DNA, the CDR3 is TGTGCCAGCAGCGTGGGGGGGCACACTGAAGCTTTCTTT. Translated, it gives CASSVGGHTEAFF.